This TCR beta chain emerged from a study of shared clonotypes between healthy human individuals. Study conclusions and caveats: Estimated richness values were generally larger in naive subsets than in memory subsets. Sampling covered nothing but blood. Tissue TCR repertoires likely differ from those found in blood.

With V trimmed by 6 bases and J by 2 bases, 8 bases remained unmatched. The CDR3 loop spans 15 amino acids. Germline CDR1 MDHEN, CDR2 SYDVKM. Concerning this clone itself: The antigen is unknown.

It was across several immunoSEQ plates that each subset's genomic DNA was evenly split. Sequenced by immunoSEQ multiplex PCR; TCRdb stores in-frame clones only, minus some. The data contain over a million clones, 75% to 85% of them seen just once; the ten biggest clones take up roughly 0.61%. The TCR originated in a man younger than 35 in good health. Some clones in this sample may be carry-over from other donors' samples. Input material: memory CD4+ T cells from PBMCs. Subset of the sample: CD45RA-negative fraction. The V call is TRBV28, the J call TRBJ2-5; 8 bases are a match to TRBD2. This CDR3 is CASRPLSGTQETQYF. The CDR3 region has the DNA TGTGCCAGCAGACCCCTTAGCGGGACTCAAGAGACCCAGTACTTC.